Following are 19 T cell receptor beta chains from one sample sequenced in a study of tumor-infiltrating lymphocytes in primary liver carcinoma. From unsorted bulk tissue weighing about 20-31 mg, DNA and RNA were co-extracted. The investigators made TCR beta cDNA from roughly 460 ng total RNA, using a constant-region primer. A slightly modified ARM-PCR protocol with three nested multiplex PCR rounds produced these TCR beta libraries. It was with TRBV1-TRBV30 forward primers and a C-beta reverse primer that the first two PCR rounds were run, at around 10 cycles each. Each CDR3 protein gets one entry after TCRdb re-called the multiplex PCR reads with MiXCR. The sample includes 100,000 or so distinct CDR3 sequences, around 66% of them seen just once. Sample: liver tumor tissue from sampling region 2. Subset here: tumor region T2, inferior pole. All receptors come from a woman aged 55 to 70 with primary liver carcinoma and hepatitis B virus infection.

This clonotype was seen ten or more times. This chain connects TRBV12-3 or TRBV12-4 to TRBJ1-1; 7 bases line up with TRBD1. The CDR3 covers 14 residues. J was trimmed by 3 bases and V by 5 bases; bases with no gene match: 6. This CDR3 reads CASSPDDRDTEAFF. CDR3 sequence (DNA): TGTGCCAGCAGTCCCGACGACAGGGACACTGAAGCTTTCTTT.

To note about this clonotype: A clone one base away is much larger, so this may be a read error. The chain employs TRBV6-4 and TRBJ2-2; D is unresolved. Germline V CDR1 and CDR2: MRHNA, SNTAGT. There are 14 residues in the CDR3. V lost 10 bases to trimming and J lost 0 bases, with 12 bases between them. CDR3 protein: CANRPGPNTGELFF. The CDR3 nucleotides read TGTGCCAACAGACCCGGACCGAACACCGGGGAGCTGTTTTTT.

Points on this clonotype: A much larger clone differs from this one at a single base, so this may be a read error. The chain employs TRBV13 and TRBJ2-7, with 7 bases that match TRBD2. In germline, CDR1 is PRHDT, CDR2 FYEKMQ (reference sequence). This CDR3 region has 13 residues. The CDR3 region is CAISLSWGGEQYF. CDR3 DNA: TGTGCCATCAGCCTCTCTTGGGGGGGCGAGCAGTACTTC.

Worth noting for this clonotype: One end of the junction varies from germline; a read error may be responsible. Here the CDR3 reads CNVDRGGIDTQYF. CDR3 DNA sequence: TGCAACGTTGACCGTGGAGGCATAGATACGCAGTATTTT. The gene calls are TRBV29-1 and TRBJ2-3, with D maybe TRBD2 (5 bases). The germline CDR1 and CDR2 sequences are SQVTM and ANQGSEA. The CDR3 length is 13 residues.

This clonotype showed up just a few times. It may be a read error: a sequence one base away is much more abundant. The rearrangement uses TRBV10-2 and TRBJ2-7; 7 nucleotides align to TRBD2. V dropped 6 bases and J dropped 3; count of bases not matched to a gene: 14. This CDR3 region has 16 residues. The germline gives CDR1 WSHSY, CDR2 SAAADI. The DNA of the CDR3 is TGCGCCAGCAGCGGACCCGGACTAGTGGGCATCTACGAGCAGTACTTC. This codes for CASSGPGLVGIYEQYF.

Regarding this clonotype: No conserved phenylalanine or tryptophan is present at the end of the CDR3, so a read error is the likely explanation. This rearrangement joins TRBV29-1 to TRBJ2-4, with 9 bases fitting TRBD1. The CDR3 is 13 residues long. The V segment lost 7 bases and the J segment 11 bases; nucleotides outside the gene matches: 12. Germline CDR1 SQVTM, CDR2 ANQGSEA. The CDR3: CSAITGTGCVQYL. The CDR3 DNA sequence: TGCAGCGCGATCACCGGGACAGGGTGTGTTCAGTACCTC.

With regard to this clonotype: One end of the junction varies from germline; a read error may be responsible. This chain connects TRBV6-2 or TRBV6-3 to TRBJ2-3; D may be TRBD2 (6 bases). From germline, CDR1 is MNHEY and CDR2 SVGEGT. The CDR3 length is 15 residues. The CDR3 here is CASRNPGLCSDTQYF. The DNA for the CDR3 is TGTGCTAGCAGAAACCCTGGACTATGCTCAGATACGCAGTATTTT.

As concerns this clonotype: One end of the junction does not line up with germline, which may come from a read error. The V call is TRBV11-1, the J call TRBJ2-2, with D possibly being TRBD2 (5 bases). In germline, CDR1 is SGHAT, CDR2 FQDESV (reference sequence). CDR3 length: 17 amino acids. The CDR3, as DNA: TGTGCCAGCAGCGCTCTGCCATTCCTAGTTAACACCGGGGTGCTGTTTTTT. Translating it yields CASSALPFLVNTGVLFF.

Concerning this clonotype itself: Because the CDR3 is missing its conserved closing phenylalanine or tryptophan, this is likely a read error. The limits of the CDR3 on the DNA are not certain, so only TCRdb's listed CDR3 is given. The rearrangement links TRBV11-2 to TRBJ2-4; the table calls TRBD1, which could not be checked here. Germline values: CDR1 SGHAT, CDR2 FQNNGV. Inclusive of both ends, the CDR3 amounts to 15 amino acids. The CDR3: CASEVSPLTKNIQYL.

With regard to this clonotype: The junction differs from germline at one of its ends, possibly a read error. The rearrangement links TRBV10-3 to TRBJ1-5; the D gene is possibly TRBD1 (6 bases). This CDR3 spans 13 amino acids. CDR1 ENHRY and CDR2 SYGVKD come from the germline V gene. The CDR3 loop is CAVGGQENHPQHF. In nucleotides, the CDR3 is TGTGCTGTTGGGGGGCAGGAGAATCATCCCCAGCATTTT.

This clonotype was detected only once. At one end the junction does not follow the germline gene, possibly because of a read error. V is TRBV11-2 and J is TRBJ2-7, with TRBD2 identical over 14 bases. In germline, CDR1 is SGHAT, CDR2 FQNNGV. CDR3 length equals 20 residues. CDR3 nucleotide sequence: TGTACCCGCAGCGCCATTTCCCGACTAGCGGGAGGGCAGAAACCCTACGAGCAATACTTC. Its translation is CTRSAISRLAGGQKPYEQYF.

This clonotype was recorded at least ten times. The chain couples TRBV5-1 to TRBJ2-1, with 13 nucleotides matching TRBD2. CDR3 length: 14 amino acids. Germline values: CDR1 SGHRS, CDR2 YFSETQ. V trimming: 3 bases; J trimming: 9 bases; junction bases outside the gene matches: 3. The CDR3 protein is CASSSGLAGAEQFF. The CDR3 DNA reads TGCGCCAGCAGCTCCGGACTAGCGGGAGCTGAGCAGTTCTTC.

This clonotype was counted only a few times. The chain uses TRBV12-3 or TRBV12-4 and TRBJ2-5; TRBD1 might be the D (6 bases). V was trimmed by 9 bases and J by 5 bases, leaving 16 bases between them. The CDR3 is 13 amino acids. This chain's CDR3 is CARREQGRETQYF. In DNA, the CDR3 is TGTGCCAGGAGGGAACAGGGAAGGGAGACCCAGTACTTC.

This clonotype was detected many times. The CDR3 spells CASSLETQYF. In DNA, the CDR3 is TGTGCCAGCAGCCTAGAGACCCAGTACTTC. The chain couples TRBV12-3 or TRBV12-4 to TRBJ2-5; D not resolved. This CDR3 contains 10 residues. Trimming pared 6 bases from V and 4 bases from J, leaving 3 bases between.

The genes are TRBV7-9 and TRBJ2-1; D gene unclear. Germline CDR1 reads SEHNR; CDR2 reads FQNEAQ (reference sequence). CDR3 length: 11 amino acids. V gave up 5 bases and J gave up 8 bases, with 7 bases separating them. The chain's CDR3 is CASSPLDEQFF. CDR3 sequence (DNA): TGTGCCAGCAGCCCGTTAGATGAGCAGTTCTTC. The full variable domain, completed using reference TRBV7-9 and TRBJ2-1, is DTGVSQNPRHKITKRGQNVTFRCDPISEHNRLYWYRQTLGQGPEFLTYFQNEAQLEKSRLLSDRFSAERPKGSFSTLEIQRTEQGDSAMYLCASSPLDEQFFGPGTRLTVL.

The V call is TRBV29-1, the J call TRBJ2-7; a weak D match, TRBD1 (5 bases). Per germline, CDR1 SQVTM and CDR2 ANQGSEA. The CDR3 covers 15 residues. V gave up 4 bases and J gave up 4 bases, with 20 bases separating them. CDR3 region: CSVVALGLEAYEQYF. The CDR3 DNA follows: TGCAGCGTTGTTGCCTTGGGGCTAGAGGCTTACGAGCAGTACTTC.

The gene calls are TRBV11-3 and TRBJ2-7; TRBD1 matches 12 bases. The CDR3 extends over 15 amino acids. The germline V gene encodes CDR1 SGHNT and CDR2 YENEEA. CDR3 sequence reads: CTSSTGTGGNYEQYF. For the CDR3, the DNA is TGTACTAGCAGCACCGGGACAGGGGGCAACTACGAGCAGTACTTC.

The V gene is TRBV12-3 or TRBV12-4, the J gene TRBJ2-2; 10 bases line up with TRBD1. Trimming at V came to 4 bases and at J to 10 bases, leaving 12 bases not matched to a gene. This CDR3 spans 16 amino acids. The CDR3 sequence is CASSSRDRGWAVELFF. For the CDR3, the DNA is TGTGCCAGCAGTTCCCGGGACAGGGGATGGGCCGTGGAGCTGTTTTTT.

Regarding this clonotype: An end of the junction differs from the germline gene, which may be a read error. This chain links TRBV12-3 or TRBV12-4 with TRBJ1-1; TRBD1 might be the D (6 bases). The CDR3 is made up of 16 amino acids. The CDR3 DNA sequence: TGTGTCAGCAACTCTAGGGACACCCCGGGGAACACTGAAGCTTTCTTT. This gives the protein CVSNSRDTPGNTEAFF.